A single sample gave rise to the 10 T cell receptor beta chains below, sequenced in a study of blood T cells in healthy people across ages. Together with a sample-barcoded 5' primer, a J-beta primer mix was included in a second PCR lasting about 6 to 11 cycles. From the 5' RACE reads, TCRdb called clonotypes with MiXCR, one entry per CDR3 protein. The top ten hold about 3.6% of the sample, which has 550,000 to 800,000 distinct CDR3 sequences, 21% seen once. Sequencing used blood. The receptors come from a man between 70 and 80 years old in good health.

This clonotype was found a few times. The V gene is TRBV7-9, the J gene TRBJ2-3; D may be TRBD2 (5 bases). This CDR3 has 14 amino acids. Germline V gene sequence: CDR1 SEHNR, CDR2 FQNEAQ (reference sequence). V lost 0 bases and J lost 5, with 9 bases in between. The CDR3 loop reads CASSLAGAGDTQYF. CDR3 coding DNA: TGTGCCAGCAGCTTAGCGGGAGCTGGAGATACGCAGTATTTT. The variable domain in full, with the rest retrieved from reference TRBV7-9 and TRBJ2-3, is DTGVSQNPRHKITKRGQNVTFRCDPISEHNRLYWYRQTLGQGPEFLTYFQNEAQLEKSRLLSDRFSAERPKGSFSTLEIQRTEQGDSAMYLCASSLAGAGDTQYFGPGTRLTVL.

The chain uses TRBV5-1 and TRBJ2-7, with 11 bases aligning to TRBD2. The germline gives CDR1 SGHRS, CDR2 YFSETQ. The CDR3 extends over 17 amino acids. Trimming at V came to 0 bases and at J to 0 bases, leaving 5 bases not matched to a gene. The CDR3: CASSLVSSGRSSYEQYF. Here the CDR3 DNA reads TGCGCCAGCAGCTTGGTCTCTAGCGGGAGGAGCTCCTACGAGCAGTACTTC. The variable domain in full, completed from reference TRBV5-1 and TRBJ2-7, reads KAGVTQTPRYLIKTRGQQVTLSCSPISGHRSVSWYQQTPGQGLQFLFEYFSETQRNKGNFPGRFSGRQFSNSRSEMNVSTLELGDSALYLCASSLVSSGRSSYEQYFGPGTRLTVT.

The chain employs TRBV20-1 and TRBJ2-7; 8 bases align to TRBD2. Losses at the gene ends were 7 bases for V and 3 bases for J; bases not matched to a gene: 5. CDR3 length: 12 amino acids. Germline V gene lookup returns CDR1 DFQATT and CDR2 SNEGSKA (reference sequence). The CDR3 sequence: CSGAGDRYEQYF. The CDR3 region has the DNA TGCAGTGGAGCGGGAGATCGCTACGAGCAGTACTTC.

Only a few counts were recorded for this clonotype. The J gene is TRBJ2-7, the V gene TRBV2, with a possible D match to TRBD2 (6 bases). Germline V gene lookup returns CDR1 SNHLY and CDR2 FYNNEI. Trimming pared 6 bases from V and 3 bases from J, leaving 12 bases between. The length of the CDR3 is 13 residues. The CDR3 DNA is TGTGCCAGCAGGACCGACGGGGGCTACGAGCAGTACTTC. Residues: CASRTDGGYEQYF.

This clonotype showed up just a few times. This sequence joins TRBV7-2 and TRBJ2-3; maybe TRBD1 (5 bases). The germline V gene encodes CDR1 SGHTA and CDR2 FQGNSA. V lost 2 bases and J lost 2, with 20 bases in between. CDR3 length: 18 residues. The CDR3 nucleotides read TGTGCCAGCAGCTTATTGCAGGGCTCAAAGTTATCCACAGATACGCAGTATTTT. Translation: CASSLLQGSKLSTDTQYF.

This clonotype was observed a few times. CDR3 DNA sequence: TGTGCCAGCAGTTTCTCTCTTAGCGGGACCGACTCCTACGAGCAGTACTTC. Its translation: CASSFSLSGTDSYEQYF. The V gene is TRBV12-3 or TRBV12-4, the J gene TRBJ2-7, with 8 bases matching TRBD2. This CDR3 region has 17 residues. V lost 3 bases, J lost 0 bases, and 10 bases stayed unmatched.

The table lists this clonotype with a few counts. This sequence joins TRBV7-9 and TRBJ2-3, with TRBD1 as a possible D gene (6 bases). Germline V gives CDR1 SEHNR, CDR2 FQNEAQ (reference sequence). Deletions cut 5 bases from V and 5 bases from J, with 14 bases between. The CDR3 length is 14 residues. The CDR3 loop is CASSRGQGIDTQYF. CDR3 nucleotide sequence: TGTGCCAGCAGCAGGGGACAAGGGATAGATACGCAGTATTTT.

V is TRBV5-1 and J is TRBJ2-3; 11 bases match TRBD1. CDR3 length: 16 residues. Trimming removed 4 bases from V and 0 bases from J; junction bases left unmatched: 4. Germline V gene data show CDR1 as SGHRS and CDR2 as YFSETQ. The CDR3 reads CASSPGTGGSTDTQYF. CDR3 DNA sequence: TGCGCCAGCAGCCCCGGGACAGGGGGAAGCACAGATACGCAGTATTTT.

This clonotype has just a few counts. The chain uses TRBV5-5 and TRBJ2-7; D not resolved. Trimming took off 0 bases at V and 7 bases at J, with 17 bases between the two ends. CDR3 length: 15 residues. Germline-derived CDR1 and CDR2 are SGHKS and YYEKEE (reference sequence). CDR3: CASSLDSGAMGEQYF. The CDR3 nucleotides are TGTGCCAGCAGCTTGGATTCAGGTGCCATGGGGGAGCAGTACTTC.

The rearrangement links TRBV6-6 to TRBJ2-5; no clear D gene. The CDR3 runs to 13 residues. The germline CDR1 and CDR2 sequences are MNHNY and SVGAGI (reference sequence). Trimming shortened V by 0 bases and J by 7 bases, and 9 bases separated the two germline ends. The CDR3 coding sequence is TGTGCCAGCAGTTACTCTGAAGTGAGGACCCAGTACTTC. Protein sequence: CASSYSEVRTQYF.